This is a list of T cell receptor beta chains from one sample in a study of metastatic and nonmetastatic thyroid tumors. MiXCR re-clonotyped the PCR reads for TCRdb. Of approximately 7,000 clones in the sample, approximately 40% were seen once. Specimen: tumor tissue. Receptors originate from a female donor with papillary thyroid cancer or a benign thyroid nodule (not recorded which). Some clones in this sample may be carry-over from other donors' samples. Both conserved end residues are part of each CDR3. Only part of the rows carry a size: once, few, many, or a class if the clone is expanded.

j_gene,abundance,v_gene,len,CDR3aa
TRBJ2-7,few,TRBV10-3,13,CAISGEGRDEQYF
TRBJ2-1,-,TRBV2,12,CASSGSDNEQFF